This TCR beta chain was sequenced in a study of cytomegalovirus exposure and HLA in healthy donors. Per the germline V gene, CDR1 is SGHVS and CDR2 is FQNEAQ. The CDR3 is made up of 16 amino acids. V was shortened by 7 bases and J by 6 bases, with 21 bases between the two germline ends. Both 60 Vbeta primers and 13 Jbeta primers went into the PCR. Clones were read by immunoSEQ multiplex PCR, and TCRdb kept only the in-frame ones, dropping some. Of roughly 150,000 clones listed, approximately 80% are singletons. J is TRBJ2-2 and V is TRBV7-8; tentatively, D is TRBD2 (9 bases). The sample taken for sequencing was PBMCs. The origin of this receptor is a man in his thirties or forties in good health and CMV-seronegative. The CDR3 sequence: CASTRQGTSRAGELFF. The CDR3 nucleotides read TGTGCCAGCACCAGACAGGGGACTAGCCGGGCCGGGGAGCTGTTTTTT.